This TCR beta chain was captured in a study of T cell repertoires in cytomegalovirus infection. Overall study: The public TCR beta signatures pointed to both CMV infection and matching HLA type. Study outcomes and limitations: There were HLA-C-restricted CMV-specific TCR beta clonotypes dominating the ex vivo response. Carriers of CMV plus the relevant HLA were identified by cumulative public TCR beta family frequency.

MiXCR, applied by TCRdb to the reads, yields one record per CDR3 protein. The repertoire holds a few hundred thousand distinct CDR3 sequences, with less than 30% as singletons. This clonotype was picked up a small number of times. Its antigen is unknown. V was shortened by 6 bases and J by 5 bases, with 17 bases between the two germline ends. The germline gives CDR1 MNHNS, CDR2 SASEGT. This CDR3 region has 15 residues. Input material: PBMCs. The sequence came from a human donor in good health (CMV status not recorded). Some clones in this sample may be carry-over from other donors' samples. The rearrangement uses TRBV6-1 and TRBJ1-5, with D possibly TRBD1 on 6 matching bases. For the CDR3, the DNA is TGTGCCAGCAGCCCTCAAGGGGGACCGCATCAGCCCCAGCATTTT. Protein product: CASSPQGGPHQPQHF.